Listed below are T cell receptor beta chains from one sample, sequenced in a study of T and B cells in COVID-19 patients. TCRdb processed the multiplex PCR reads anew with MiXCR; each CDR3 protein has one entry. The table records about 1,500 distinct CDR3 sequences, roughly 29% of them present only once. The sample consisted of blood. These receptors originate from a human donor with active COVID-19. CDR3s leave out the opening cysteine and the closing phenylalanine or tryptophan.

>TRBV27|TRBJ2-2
ASRAGTGELF
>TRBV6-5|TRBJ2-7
ASSYVAGATYEQY
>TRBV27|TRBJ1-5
ASSLSGSGGIQPQH
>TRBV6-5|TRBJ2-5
ASSSRTGAQETQY
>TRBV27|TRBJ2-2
ASRFQGNGELF
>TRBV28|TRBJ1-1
ASSYSRDTTEAF
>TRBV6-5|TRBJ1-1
ASSHTPQGAGTEAF
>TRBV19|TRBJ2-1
ASSVSGRAAGEQF
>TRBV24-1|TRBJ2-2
ATSADRFMDTGELF
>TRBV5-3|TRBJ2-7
ARSLGTSGYYEQY
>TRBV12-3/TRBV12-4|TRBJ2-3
ASRWRAGTDTQY
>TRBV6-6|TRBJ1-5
ASSYRTGVNNQPQH
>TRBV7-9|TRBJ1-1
ASSLEGGANTEAF
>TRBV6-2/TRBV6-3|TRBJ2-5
ASGTGGVPQETQY
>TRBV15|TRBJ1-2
ATSTGKTDGYT
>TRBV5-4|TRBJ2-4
ASSSPPLKNIQY
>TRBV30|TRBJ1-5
AWSVGLSNQPQH
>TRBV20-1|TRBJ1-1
SAFLTGTAF
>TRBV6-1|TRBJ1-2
ASSQGGDLYGYT
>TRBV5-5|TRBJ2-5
ASSQGQETQY
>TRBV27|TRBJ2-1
ASSFSLAGMGEQF
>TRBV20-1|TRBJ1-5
SALSTDSNQPQH
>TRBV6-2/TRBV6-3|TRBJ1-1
ASSTTENTEAF
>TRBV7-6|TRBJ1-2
ASSAEQGFGYT
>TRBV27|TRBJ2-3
ASSFSFAGPYTDTQY
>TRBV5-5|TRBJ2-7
ASSSTMVTGRDEQY
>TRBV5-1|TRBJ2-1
ASRKAEADNEQF
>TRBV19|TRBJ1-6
ASSSWGQGYSPLH
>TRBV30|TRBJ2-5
AWKKETQY
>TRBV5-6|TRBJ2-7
ASSLELAGRDYEQY
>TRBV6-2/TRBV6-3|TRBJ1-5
ASRVSGPHQPQH
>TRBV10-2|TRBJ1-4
ASSDEQGAREKLF
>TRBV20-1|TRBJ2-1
SARDSQYNEQF
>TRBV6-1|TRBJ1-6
ASSEGTGAFLD
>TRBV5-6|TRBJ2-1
ASSLNRAGGRHNEQF
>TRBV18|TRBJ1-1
ASSPHESAPEAF
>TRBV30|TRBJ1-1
AWSSGQGYTEAF
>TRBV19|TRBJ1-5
ATSWDSNQPQH
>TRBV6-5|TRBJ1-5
ASSSPGTGHFQPQH
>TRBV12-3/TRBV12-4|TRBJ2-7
ASSDSGYEQY
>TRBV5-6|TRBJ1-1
ASSWGQKGTEAF
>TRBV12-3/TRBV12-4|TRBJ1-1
ASSAPRTGGTEAF
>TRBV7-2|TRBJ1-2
ASSLGGGGQDGYT
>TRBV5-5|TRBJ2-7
ASSLGVRSGYEQY
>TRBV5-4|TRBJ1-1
ASSLDGQGRSPEAF
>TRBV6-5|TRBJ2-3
ASSYSGGATTDTQY
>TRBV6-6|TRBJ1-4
ASSSPLFPGPTNEKLF
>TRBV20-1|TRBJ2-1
SALSPSQGYNEQF
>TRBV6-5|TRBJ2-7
ASSPSYHYEQY
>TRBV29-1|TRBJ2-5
SVDPDRGGETQY